Reported below is one T cell receptor beta chain. As yet, its antigen is unknown. Relative to the germline gene, one junction end is altered; a read error may explain this. The data originate from a study of cytomegalovirus exposure and HLA in healthy donors. Study context: Among the 300 to 400 donors who were genotyped, 70% to 90% fell in the genetic ancestry cluster that is associated with self-reported Caucasian donors. Study observations and caveats: A missense variant in DCLRE1C was later tied to TCR beta V- and J-gene trimming. Highly shared sequence variants in one cluster were likely a sequencing artifact.

Per the germline V gene, CDR1 is MGHDK and CDR2 is SYGVNS. The CDR3 is made up of 18 amino acids. Primers included in the PCR were 60 Vbeta and 13 Jbeta primers. Produced via immunoSEQ multiplex PCR; TCRdb's table is partial and in-frame only. This sample carries tens of thousands of clones, roughly 75% of them seen once, and the ten largest clones take 2% to 2.5%. Sample: PBMCs. This receptor was obtained from a man aged 35 to 55 in good health and CMV-seronegative. The chain links TRBV25-1 to TRBJ1-2, with D tentatively TRBD1 (6 bases). CDR3 sequence (DNA): TGTGCCATCAGTGATCCCTTGGCCCTGCGGGGGGCTTACTATGGCTACACCTTC. This encodes CAISDPLALRGAYYGYTF.